What follows is one T cell receptor (beta chain) and its context. Its antigen is currently unknown. This entry is derived from a study of long-term antiretroviral therapy in people with HIV. Notes on the study in general: Following ART, diversity rose but still fell short of transplant donor controls.

Survey level was the resolution at which the v3.0 immunoSEQ assay ran. Method: immunoSEQ multiplex PCR; TCRdb's copy keeps in-frame clones and lacks some. Counted here are under 30,000 clones, 95% occurring once; the ten biggest clones make up more than 3%. Between the trimmed V and J ends, which lost 9 bases and 0 bases, there was a span of 16 bases. Germline loops: CDR1 SGHRS, CDR2 YFSETQ. The CDR3 is made up of 15 amino acids. The receptor was derived from a man aged 45 to 65 with HIV. Sequenced material: unsorted PBMCs, taken 5.3 years after starting antiretroviral therapy. The chain is built from TRBV5-1 and TRBJ1-3; D is possibly TRBD1 (6 bases). CDR3 amino acids: CAIEILTGSGNTIYF. The CDR3 region has the DNA TGCGCCATCGAGATCTTGACAGGCTCTGGAAACACCATATATTTT.